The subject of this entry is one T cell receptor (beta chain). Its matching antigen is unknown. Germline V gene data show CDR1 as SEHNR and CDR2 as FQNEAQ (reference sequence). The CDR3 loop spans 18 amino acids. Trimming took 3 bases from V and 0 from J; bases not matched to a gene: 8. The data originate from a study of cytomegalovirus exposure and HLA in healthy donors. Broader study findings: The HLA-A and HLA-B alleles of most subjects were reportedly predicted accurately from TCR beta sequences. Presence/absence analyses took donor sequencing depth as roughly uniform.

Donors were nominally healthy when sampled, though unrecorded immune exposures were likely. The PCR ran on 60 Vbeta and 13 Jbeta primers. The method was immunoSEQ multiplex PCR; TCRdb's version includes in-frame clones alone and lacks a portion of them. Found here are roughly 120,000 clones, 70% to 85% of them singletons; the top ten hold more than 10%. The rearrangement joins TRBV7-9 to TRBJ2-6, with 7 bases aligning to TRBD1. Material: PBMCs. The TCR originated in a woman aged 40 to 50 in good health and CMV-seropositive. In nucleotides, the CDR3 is TGTGCCAGCAGCTTTGACAGGGATTTTCTCTCTGGGGCCAACGTCCTGACTTTC. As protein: CASSFDRDFLSGANVLTF.